Here is one TCR beta chain with its context. TCRdb used MiXCR to reprocess the 5' RACE reads, holding one entry per CDR3 protein. The sample contains hundreds of thousands of distinct CDR3 sequences, about 24% of which appear only once. The data were obtained in a study of identical twins. Germline trimming cut 4 bases from V and 7 bases from J; bases unmatched to any gene: 14. This CDR3 has 15 amino acids. Germline V CDR1 and CDR2: SGHRS, YFSETQ. In addition, the sample was reused for a study of T cells expressing NK-cell markers. That study adds: For four donors, these clonotypes were likewise the leading ones in the CD3+CD56-NKG2C+ fraction.

This rearrangement joins TRBV5-1 to TRBJ2-7; 7 bases align to TRBD1. The TCR comes from a woman aged 18-35 years in good health. Material: CD4+ T cells sorted from blood. The CDR3 DNA sequence: TGCGCCAGCAGCCTATCTTTGGACAGGATGGTGGAGCAGTACTTC. It is translated as CASSLSLDRMVEQYF.